A selection of T cell receptor beta chains follows, all from one sample in a study of radiotherapy plus CTLA-4 blockade in lung cancer. Repertoires were generated with immunoSEQ multiplex PCR, while TCRdb's copy carries only in-frame clones and drops some. The table lists nearly 95,000 clones, roughly four fifths of them singletons. The material was peripheral blood, obtained from a patient treated with radiotherapy plus ipilimumab. The receptors were sampled from a human donor with non-small cell lung cancer that progressed on radiotherapy plus ipilimumab. Each CDR3 is given without its conserved first and last residue.

v_gene	j_gene	CDR3aa
TRBV19	TRBJ1-5	ASSIAGAIQPQH
TRBV2	TRBJ2-2	ASSRLAGETGELF
TRBV10-3	TRBJ1-4	AISVGGEKLF
TRBV6-6	TRBJ1-1	ASSYRNTEAF
TRBV4-1	TRBJ1-5	ASSPRDYDQPQH
TRBV5-3	TRBJ1-1	ARSKGQGYTEAF
TRBV6-6	TRBJ1-1	ASSYIGMNTEAF
TRBV6-5	TRBJ1-2	ASSYSGRGFYGYT
TRBV11-2	TRBJ2-1	ASSLEDNEQF
TRBV7-2	TRBJ2-2	ASSLLGKPITGELF
TRBV5-1	TRBJ1-1	ASSRMTGHTEAF
TRBV29-1	TRBJ2-2	SVAHGSGELF
TRBV6-6	TRBJ2-5	ASSSFFLGETQY
TRBV29-1	TRBJ2-1	SARQMDEQF
TRBV21-1	TRBJ2-2	ASSKVLSGTGGTGELF
TRBV5-1	TRBJ2-1	ASSRPRTDNEQF
TRBV4-1	TRBJ2-1	ASSRPQVLAGSSEQF
TRBV28	TRBJ2-7	ASSLSGTPSYEQY
TRBV7-3	TRBJ1-2	ASSLTYRGETNYGYT
TRBV6-5	TRBJ1-1	ASSPDRVNTEAF
TRBV5-1	TRBJ2-1	ASSLGGLADSYNEQF
TRBV28	TRBJ2-7	ASSFPGEGVSYEQY
TRBV2	TRBJ2-7	ASSVGEYYEQY
TRBV4-1	TRBJ2-2	ASSQVIGELF
TRBV29-1	TRBJ2-3	SVLGLAGADTQY
TRBV6-5	TRBJ1-2	ASRDTGGYGYT
TRBV27	TRBJ2-7	ASSFSPEYEQY
TRBV19	TRBJ2-2	ASSILAGGPTGELF
TRBV11-3	TRBJ2-1	ASSLDSDEQF
TRBV18	TRBJ2-5	ASSPGRGETQY
TRBV6-5	TRBJ1-4	ASSSTATNEKLF
TRBV11-2	TRBJ1-4	ASSPDLATNEKLF
TRBV7-9	TRBJ1-4	ASSWDGNEKLF
TRBV6-5	TRBJ1-2	ASSRGTSPNYGYT
TRBV7-2	TRBJ1-1	ASSPLGQGSTEAF
TRBV15	TRBJ2-7	ATSRDGQGTYEQY
TRBV9	TRBJ2-3	ASSAWGGTGTDTQY
TRBV7-9	TRBJ2-7	ASSLPTGYPYEQY
TRBV7-3	TRBJ2-5	ASSPRARLRQETQY
TRBV4-1	TRBJ2-7	ASSQDQPGGQGGSDEQY
TRBV7-9	TRBJ1-4	ASSLGLANEKLF
TRBV7-3	TRBJ1-1	ASSLTGNGGTEAF
TRBV4-2	TRBJ1-4	ASSQPSGGTNEKLF
TRBV6-5	TRBJ1-4	ASSYVGTPNEKLF
TRBV19	TRBJ2-5	ASSIDRSSRTSHQTQY